These 13 T cell receptor beta chains were all obtained from the same sample, sequenced in a study of cytomegalovirus exposure and HLA in healthy donors (dated 2017 in TCRdb). Receptor amplification or capture employed the immunoSEQ multiplex PCR assay. The multiplex PCR relied on a mix of 60 forward primers for TCR Vbeta segments and 13 reverse primers for TCR Jbeta segments. As stored in TCRdb, this immuneACCESS dataset retains in-frame rearrangements with V and J assigned. A fraction of the clones does not appear; measured against another copy, unresolved V genes explain less than half of the discrepancy, and the remainder lacks a known reason. In all, the sample holds 150,000 or so clones, and around two thirds of those were seen once. In total, the top ten clones hold 1.5% to 2% of the sample. The sequenced material came from PBMCs. These receptors all come from a woman aged 18-29 years in good health and CMV-seronegative.

The chain carries TRBV7-2 and TRBJ1-2; D is perhaps TRBD1 (6 bases). Germline CDR1 SGHTA, CDR2 FQGNSA. This CDR3 has 13 residues. V was trimmed by 5 bases and J by 7 bases, leaving 14 bases between them. The DNA of the CDR3 is TGTGCCAGCAGCCGTGGGACAACGTTTGGCTACACCTTC. It codes for CASSRGTTFGYTF. Using reference TRBV7-2 and TRBJ1-2 for the parts outside the CDR3, the full variable domain is GAGVSQSPSNKVTEKGKDVELRCDPISGHTALYWYRQSLGQGLEFLIYFQGNSAPDKSGLPSDRFSAERTGGSVSTLTIQRTQQEDSAVYLCASSRGTTFGYTFGSGTRLTVV.

V usage is TRBV29-1 and J usage is TRBJ1-1; no definite D call. Between the trimmed V and J ends, which lost 6 bases and 0 bases, there was a span of 11 bases. This CDR3 has 13 residues. Germline V lookup: CDR1 SQVTM, CDR2 ANQGSEA. The CDR3 here is CSVAQRLNTEAFF. CDR3 DNA sequence: TGCAGCGTGGCACAGAGATTGAACACTGAAGCTTTCTTT.

The rearrangement joins TRBV5-4 to TRBJ1-2; 8 nucleotides line up with TRBD1. Germline loops: CDR1 SGHNT, CDR2 YYREEE (reference sequence). J was trimmed by 6 bases and V by 4 bases; bases with no gene match: 5. The CDR3 totals 13 residues. CDR3 amino acids: CASSPKGQDGYTF. For the CDR3, the DNA is TGTGCCAGCAGCCCCAAGGGACAGGATGGCTACACCTTC.

As regards this clone: Germline and junction disagree at one end, which may indicate a read error. The chain combines TRBV7-9 with TRBJ2-1; possible D gene TRBD2, 8 bases. The CDR3 is 17 residues long. Germline-derived CDR1 and CDR2 are SEHNR and FQNEAQ (reference sequence). CDR3 protein: CSSSLARGLAGGNEQFF. For the CDR3, the DNA is TGTTCCAGCAGCTTAGCCCGCGGACTAGCAGGGGGCAATGAGCAGTTCTTC. Supplemented by reference TRBV7-9 and TRBJ2-1, the full variable domain reads DTGVSQNPRHKITKRGQNVTFRCDPISEHNRLYWYRQTLGQGPEFLTYFQNEAQLEKSRLLSDRFSAERPKGSFSTLEIQRTEQGDSAMYLCSSSLARGLAGGNEQFFGPGTRLTVL.

The chain couples TRBV5-6 to TRBJ1-6; D not certain. CDR3 length: 14 amino acids. In germline, CDR1 is SGHDT, CDR2 YYEEEE. V dropped 0 bases and J dropped 6 bases, with 7 bases sitting between them. CDR3 nucleotides: TGTGCCAGCAGCTTGGAACTGATTAATTCACCCCTCCACTTT. Amino acids: CASSLELINSPLHF.

J is TRBJ1-4 and V is TRBV7-2; D unresolved. Germline CDR1 is SGHTA and CDR2 is FQGNSA. This CDR3 is 15 amino acids long. V dropped 1 base and J dropped 5 bases, with 11 bases sitting between them. CDR3 residues: CASSLGVTLNEKLFF. CDR3 DNA sequence: TGTGCCAGCAGCTTAGGAGTCACCTTAAATGAAAAACTGTTTTTT.

This clone was observed a few times. The chain recombines TRBV7-8 with TRBJ1-2; 9 bases are a match to TRBD1. Trimming removed 5 bases from V and 2 bases from J; junction bases left unmatched: 3. CDR3 length: 14 residues. Per the germline V gene, CDR1 is SGHVS and CDR2 is FQNEAQ. CDR3 region: CASSVGQGNYGYTF. Written as DNA, the CDR3 is TGTGCCAGCAGCGTGGGACAGGGAAACTATGGCTACACCTTC.

The chain has TRBV7-9 and TRBJ2-7, with 11 bases aligning to TRBD2. The germline V gene encodes CDR1 SEHNR and CDR2 FQNEAQ (reference sequence). The CDR3 consists of 18 residues. The V gene end was trimmed by 6 bases and the J gene end by 3 bases; junction bases not matched to a gene: 16. CDR3 nucleotide sequence: TGTGCCAGCAGTCAGTTAGGAGGAACTAGCGGGAGTCTCTACGAGCAGTACGTC. The encoded protein is CASSQLGGTSGSLYEQYV.

The rearrangement joins TRBV5-1 to TRBJ2-1, with a possible D match to TRBD2 (6 bases). Germline V CDR1 and CDR2: SGHRS, YFSETQ. V was trimmed by 2 bases and J by 7 bases, leaving 16 bases between them. This CDR3 comprises 15 residues. CDR3 sequence: CASSFRPGRGNEQFF. The CDR3 nucleotides read TGCGCCAGCAGCTTCCGTCCCGGGAGAGGTAATGAGCAGTTCTTC. The variable domain in full, with the rest retrieved from reference TRBV5-1 and TRBJ2-1, is KAGVTQTPRYLIKTRGQQVTLSCSPISGHRSVSWYQQTPGQGLQFLFEYFSETQRNKGNFPGRFSGRQFSNSRSEMNVSTLELGDSALYLCASSFRPGRGNEQFFGPGTRLTVL.

The V call is TRBV19, the J call TRBJ2-3; 8 nucleotides line up with TRBD2. Germline CDR1 reads LNHDA; CDR2 reads SQIVND (reference sequence). With V trimmed by 6 bases and J by 3 bases, 2 bases remained unmatched. There are 13 residues in the CDR3. CDR3 in DNA: TGTGCCAGTAGCGGGGGGGGGACAGATACGCAGTATTTT. The encoded protein is CASSGGGTDTQYF.

This clone occurred a few times. The CDR3 bases are TGTGCCAGCAGTGCCGGGACAGTGAATCAGCCCCAGCATTTT. This encodes CASSAGTVNQPQHF. The chain carries TRBV28 and TRBJ1-5; 7 bases fit TRBD1. The ends lost 5 bases at V and 4 bases at J; junction bases unmatched: 5. CDR1 is MDHEN and CDR2 is SYDVKM in the germline V gene. The CDR3 contains 14 residues.

This clone was counted once. This rearrangement joins TRBV6-5 to TRBJ1-1; 7 bases fit TRBD1. V was clipped by 10 bases and J by 10 bases; unmatched bases: 6. The CDR3 runs to 10 residues. Germline CDR1 is MNHEY and CDR2 is SVGAGI. CDR3 protein: CATQGKSAFF. The CDR3 DNA reads TGTGCCACACAGGGGAAGTCAGCTTTCTTT.

The chain carries TRBV2 and TRBJ2-7; 7 bases line up with TRBD2. The germline V gene encodes CDR1 SNHLY and CDR2 FYNNEI. Germline trimming cut 3 bases from V and 3 bases from J; bases unmatched to any gene: 5. This CDR3 is built from 14 residues. In DNA, the CDR3 is TGTGCCAGCAGTGAGGAGCGGGGAAACTACGAGCAGTACGTC. Translating gives CASSEERGNYEQYV.